The present T cell receptor (beta chain) was sequenced within a study of T cells in Graves' hyperthyroidism and ophthalmopathy. Study-level information: Peripheral blood was drawn at first diagnosis, prior to all treatment.

This clonotype was observed at least ten times. Its cognate antigen is unknown. Amplification yielded TCR beta CDR3 regions, with RNA transcripts as the source. The primer set for the first-round RT-PCR of the TCR CDR3 was HTBI. TCRdb fed the multiplex PCR reads into MiXCR, producing one record per CDR3 protein. The sample carries approximately 300,000 distinct CDR3 sequences, about 17% recorded once. CDR1 and CDR2 from the germline V gene are SGHTA and FQGNSA. This CDR3 comprises 14 residues. With 1 base removed from V and 5 bases from J, the gap between germline ends came to 11 bases. General study results and limits: Ophthalmopathy got predicted by the model a median about 6.5 months before its onset.

The rearrangement uses TRBV7-2 and TRBJ2-5; no firm D call. This clonotype was sampled from an older woman with Graves' ophthalmopathy. The material sequenced was blood. CDR3 in amino acids: CASSLVWPPETQYF. CDR3 coding DNA: TGTGCCAGCAGCTTAGTGTGGCCCCCGGAGACCCAGTACTTC.